The 17 T cell receptor beta chains in this list originate from one sample, sequenced in a study of CD8+CD57+ T cells in acquired aplastic anemia. Sequenced patients had shown CD8+CD57+ cell expansion by flow cytometry. Profiling of TCR beta VDJ combinations and CDR3 sequences used genomic DNA as template. TCRdb passed the reads through MiXCR, listing each CDR3 protein once. This sample yields about 290,000 distinct CDR3 sequences, of which roughly 53% are seen a single time; approximately 1.2% belongs to the top ten. Material: sorted CD4+, CD8+, or CD8+CD57+ T cells (not recorded which) from PBMCs. These receptors were taken from a human donor with aplastic anemia.

The chain carries TRBV7-3 and TRBJ2-1; TRBD2 matches at 8 bases. CDR3 length: 16 residues. Germline assignment: CDR1 SGHTA and CDR2 FQGTGA. V lost 4 bases and J lost 5; bases outside the gene matches: 10. CDR3 sequence reads: CASSSPGTREHNEQFF. DNA of the CDR3: TGTGCCAGCAGCTCCCCCGGGACTAGGGAACACAATGAGCAGTTCTTC.

This chain uses TRBV19 with TRBJ2-7; no firm D call. Germline CDR1 and CDR2: LNHDA and SQIVND (reference sequence). The CDR3 loop spans 13 amino acids. V lost 5 bases, J lost 0 bases, and 8 bases lay in between. CDR3 loop: CASSYQASYEQYF. CDR3 bases: TGTGCCAGTAGTTACCAGGCCTCCTACGAGCAGTACTTC.

The chain joins TRBV19 to TRBJ1-5; D is ambiguous. The CDR3 is made up of 14 amino acids. Trimming took off 7 bases at V and 3 bases at J, with 13 bases between the two ends. Germline assignment: CDR1 LNHDA and CDR2 SQIVND (reference sequence). The CDR3 DNA is TGTGCCAGTACCCCGGGCCCCTACAATCAGCCCCAGCATTTT. This sequence encodes CASTPGPYNQPQHF.

The chain employs TRBV7-8 and TRBJ2-5; possibly TRBD1 for D (5 bases). This CDR3 contains 14 residues. Deletions cut 3 bases from V and 5 bases from J, with 13 bases between. Germline assignment: CDR1 SGHVS and CDR2 FQNEAQ. The CDR3 bases are TGTGCCAGCAGCTTCGGCCAGGGCTTCGAGACCCAGTACTTC. It encodes CASSFGQGFETQYF.

To note about this clonotype: One base away lies a much larger clone, so this may be a sequencing read error. The chain has TRBV3-1 and TRBJ2-1, with 10 bases lining up with TRBD2. This CDR3 is 17 amino acids long. V dropped 5 bases and J dropped 5; count of bases not matched to a gene: 12. Germline loops: CDR1 LGHDT, CDR2 YNNKEL (reference sequence). CDR3 region: CASSKAAGLASNNEQFF. The CDR3 bases are TGTGCCAGCAGCAAAGCAGCGGGACTAGCGAGTAACAATGAGCAGTTCTTC.

At least ten counts were recorded for this clonotype. The rearrangement links TRBV10-1 to TRBJ2-1, with 9 nucleotides matching TRBD2. The length of the CDR3 is 16 residues. CDR1 and CDR2 (germline): WNHNN, SYGVQD (reference sequence). Trimming cost V 0 bases and J 6 bases; bases outside gene matches: 6. DNA of the CDR3: TGCGCCAGCAGTGAGTCGATTAGCGGGGGCCGCAATGAGCAGTTCTTC. It is translated as CASSESISGGRNEQFF.

Ten or more counts support this clonotype. The chain couples TRBV29-1 to TRBJ2-7; 8 bases fit TRBD1. V trimming: 3 bases; J trimming: 5 bases; junction bases outside the gene matches: 3. The CDR3 sequence is 12 residues long. The germline V gene has CDR1 SQVTM and CDR2 ANQGSEA. The CDR3 nucleotides read TGCAGCGTTGACAGGGGGCTAAACGAGCAGTACTTC. This gives the protein CSVDRGLNEQYF.

The chain has TRBV5-1 and TRBJ2-3; perhaps TRBD1 as D (6 bases). CDR1 and CDR2 (germline): SGHRS, YFSETQ. This CDR3 has 14 amino acids. V was pared by 7 bases and J by 2 bases, with 14 bases between. The CDR3 protein is CASGSDRITDTQYF. CDR3 bases: TGCGCCAGCGGTTCCGACAGGATCACAGATACGCAGTATTTT.

In regard to this clonotype: Possible read error: a much larger clone is one base away. This chain connects TRBV6-1 to TRBJ2-2; D is possibly TRBD2 (5 bases). CDR3 size: 13 residues. CDR1 and CDR2 (germline): MNHNS, SASEGT. In nucleotides, the CDR3 is TGTGCCAGCAGTGTAAGGGAAACCGGGGAGCTGTCTTTT. Translation gives CASSVRETGELSF.

The chain is built from TRBV10-3 and TRBJ2-2, with 7 bases aligning to TRBD2. The J segment lost 3 bases and the V segment lost 10 bases, leaving 5 bases of the junction unmatched. The germline CDR1 and CDR2 sequences are ENHRY and SYGVKD. This CDR3 comprises 13 residues. The CDR3 loop reads CASMTSYTGELFF. The CDR3 DNA reads TGTGCCAGCATGACTAGCTACACCGGGGAGCTGTTTTTT.

This clonotype was seen more than once but under ten times. The rearrangement uses TRBV2 and TRBJ2-1; D call uncertain. The CDR3 consists of 15 residues. Germline CDR1 SNHLY, CDR2 FYNNEI. V lost 3 bases, J lost 6 bases, and 15 bases lay in between. The CDR3 loop reads CASSEGLVQTNEQFF. The DNA of the CDR3 is TGTGCCAGCAGTGAGGGTCTAGTCCAGACCAATGAGCAGTTCTTC.

This clonotype was detected a few times. The genes are TRBV7-8 and TRBJ2-3, with 10 bases lining up with TRBD2. Germline loops: CDR1 SGHVS, CDR2 FQNEAQ. This CDR3 contains 16 residues. The V gene end was trimmed by 1 base and the J gene end by 5 bases; junction bases not matched to a gene: 6. The CDR3 DNA reads TGTGCCAGCAGCTTAGGGACCTCTAGCGGGAGAGATACGCAGTATTTT. Its translation: CASSLGTSSGRDTQYF.

This clonotype was counted many times. The chain is built from TRBV2 and TRBJ1-1; D is unclear. Germline V lookup: CDR1 SNHLY, CDR2 FYNNEI. CDR3 length equals 13 residues. With 1 base removed from V and 7 bases from J, the gap between germline ends came to 10 bases. The CDR3 nucleotides are TGTGCCAGCAGTGAAGTCGGGTTTGATGAAGCTTTCTTT. Its protein product is CASSEVGFDEAFF.

This rearrangement joins TRBV20-1 to TRBJ2-7; the D is unclear. This CDR3 spans 11 amino acids. V lost 3 bases and J lost 2, with 5 bases in between. Germline V gene data show CDR1 as DFQATT and CDR2 as SNEGSKA (reference sequence). The CDR3 here is CSASDTYEQYF. CDR3 bases: TGCAGTGCTAGTGATACCTACGAGCAGTACTTC.

As concerns this clonotype: The germline gene is not matched at one end of the junction; a read error may be the cause. The rearrangement joins TRBV2 to TRBJ1-4; 7 bases are a match to TRBD1. CDR1 and CDR2 (germline): SNHLY, FYNNEI. The CDR3 spans 15 residues. This chain's CDR3 is CVSTGEGAFREKLFF. The CDR3 DNA follows: TGTGTCAGCACGGGCGAGGGGGCGTTTCGTGAAAAACTGTTTTTT.

With respect to this clonotype: Sequence at one end of the junction differs from germline and may be a read error. This chain uses TRBV5-1 with TRBJ2-3; the D is unclear. CDR3 length: 15 amino acids. CDR1 is SGHRS and CDR2 is YFSETQ in the germline V gene. The CDR3 reads CASSFGVSVVDTRYF. DNA of the CDR3: TGCGCCAGCAGCTTTGGAGTTTCAGTTGTAGATACGCGGTATTTT.

This chain connects TRBV20-1 to TRBJ1-1; D ambiguous. The V end was cut by 3 bases, the J end by 5 bases, with 13 bases between. Germline-derived CDR1 and CDR2 are DFQATT and SNEGSKA (reference sequence). CDR3 length: 13 amino acids. The CDR3 loop reads CSASGRVGTEAFF. CDR3 in DNA: TGCAGTGCTAGTGGGAGGGTAGGAACTGAAGCTTTCTTT.